This T cell receptor (beta chain) originates from a study of blood T cell repertoires in COVID-19. As for the study in general: Spain, Italy and the United States supplied samples that represented acute and convalescent COVID-19.

Germline V gives CDR1 LGHDT, CDR2 YNNKEL (reference sequence). The trim removed 1 base at V and 3 bases at J, leaving 6 bases unmatched. The CDR3 loop spans 17 amino acids. Sequencing was performed with immunoSEQ multiplex PCR; in TCRdb, only in-frame clones are kept and a portion is missing. The sample holds about 280,000 clones; 85% are singletons and the top ten take about an eighth. V usage is TRBV3-1 (or the pseudogene TRBV3-2) and J usage is TRBJ2-7, with 13 bases aligning to TRBD2. Input material: peripheral blood. The TCR comes from a human donor in a cohort sampled during active COVID-19. The CDR3 DNA reads TGTGCCAGCAGCCAAGTCCGAAGGACTAGCGGGAGCTACGAGCAGTACTTC. It codes for CASSQVRRTSGSYEQYF.